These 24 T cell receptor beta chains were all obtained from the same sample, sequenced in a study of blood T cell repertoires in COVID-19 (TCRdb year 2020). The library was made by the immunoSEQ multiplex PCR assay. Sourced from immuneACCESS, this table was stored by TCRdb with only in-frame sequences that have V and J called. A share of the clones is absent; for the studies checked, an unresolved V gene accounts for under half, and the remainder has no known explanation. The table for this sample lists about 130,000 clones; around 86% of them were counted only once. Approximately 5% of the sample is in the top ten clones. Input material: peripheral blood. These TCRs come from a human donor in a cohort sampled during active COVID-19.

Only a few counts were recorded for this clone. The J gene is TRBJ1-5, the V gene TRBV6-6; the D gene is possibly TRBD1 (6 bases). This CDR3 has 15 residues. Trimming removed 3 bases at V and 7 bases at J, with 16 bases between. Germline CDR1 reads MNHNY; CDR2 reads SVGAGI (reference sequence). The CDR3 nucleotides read TGTGCCAGCAGTTATAACATGGGGGCGAAGCAGCCCCAGCATTTT. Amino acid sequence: CASSYNMGAKQPQHF.

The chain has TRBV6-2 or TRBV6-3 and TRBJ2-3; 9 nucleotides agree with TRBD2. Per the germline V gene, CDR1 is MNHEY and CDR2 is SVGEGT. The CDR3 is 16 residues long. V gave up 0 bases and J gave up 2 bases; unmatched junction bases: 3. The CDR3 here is CASSYSTSGYTDTQYF. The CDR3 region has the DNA TGTGCCAGCAGTTACTCGACTAGCGGATACACAGATACGCAGTATTTT.

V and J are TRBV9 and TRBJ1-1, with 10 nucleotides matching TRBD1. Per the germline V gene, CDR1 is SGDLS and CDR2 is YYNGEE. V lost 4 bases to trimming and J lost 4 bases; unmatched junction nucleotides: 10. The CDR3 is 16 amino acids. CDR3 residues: CASSPGTGVVSTEAFF. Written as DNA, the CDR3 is TGTGCCAGCAGCCCTGGGACAGGGGTGGTATCCACTGAAGCTTTCTTT.

CDR3 nucleotide sequence: TGTGCTAGTGGTTTGAAAGCTAGCGGGAGGGGCCCGGAGACCCAGTACTTC. As protein: CASGLKASGRGPETQYF. V and J are TRBV12-5 and TRBJ2-5; 12 bases are shared with TRBD2. CDR3 length: 17 residues. Germline CDR1 is LGHNT and CDR2 is FRNRAP. V was pared by 2 bases and J by 5 bases, with 9 bases of the junction left unmatched.

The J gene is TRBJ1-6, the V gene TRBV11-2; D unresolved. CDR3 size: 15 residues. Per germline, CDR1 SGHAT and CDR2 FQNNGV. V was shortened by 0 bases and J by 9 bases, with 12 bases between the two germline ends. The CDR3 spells CASSLEAGVGSPLHF. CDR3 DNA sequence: TGTGCCAGCAGCTTAGAAGCCGGGGTGGGTTCACCCCTCCACTTT.

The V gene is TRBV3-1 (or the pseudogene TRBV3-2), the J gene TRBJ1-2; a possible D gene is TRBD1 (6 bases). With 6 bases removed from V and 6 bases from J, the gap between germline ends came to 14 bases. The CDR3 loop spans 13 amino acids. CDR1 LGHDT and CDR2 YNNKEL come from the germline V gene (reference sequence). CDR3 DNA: TGTGCCAGCAGGCAGGCAGGGGATGATGGCTACACCTTC. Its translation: CASRQAGDDGYTF.

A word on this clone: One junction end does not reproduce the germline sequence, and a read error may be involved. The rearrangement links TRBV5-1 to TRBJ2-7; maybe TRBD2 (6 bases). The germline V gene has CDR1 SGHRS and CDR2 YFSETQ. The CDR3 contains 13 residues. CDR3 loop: CASSFRDSHEQYF. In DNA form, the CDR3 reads TGCGCCAGCAGCTTCCGGGACTCCCACGAGCAGTACTTC.

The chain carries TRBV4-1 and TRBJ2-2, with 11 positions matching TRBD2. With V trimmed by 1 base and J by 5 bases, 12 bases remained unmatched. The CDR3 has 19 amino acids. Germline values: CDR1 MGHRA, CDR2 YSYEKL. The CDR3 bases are TGCGCCAGCAGCCAAGGACCTTCTATAGCGGGAGGGAGAACCGGGGAGCTGTTTTTT. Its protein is CASSQGPSIAGGRTGELFF.

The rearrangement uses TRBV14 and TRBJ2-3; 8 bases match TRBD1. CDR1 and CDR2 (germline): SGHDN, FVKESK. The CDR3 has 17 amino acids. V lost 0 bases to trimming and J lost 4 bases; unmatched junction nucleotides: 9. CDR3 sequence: CASSQDRQGAVPDTQYF. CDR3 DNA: TGTGCCAGCAGCCAAGATAGGCAGGGGGCTGTTCCAGATACGCAGTATTTT.

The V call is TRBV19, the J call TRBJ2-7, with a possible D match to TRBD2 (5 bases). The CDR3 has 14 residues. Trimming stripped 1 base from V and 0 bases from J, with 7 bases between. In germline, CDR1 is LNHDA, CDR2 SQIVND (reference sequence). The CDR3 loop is CASSIGGYSYEQYF. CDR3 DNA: TGTGCCAGTAGTATAGGAGGGTACTCCTACGAGCAGTACTTC. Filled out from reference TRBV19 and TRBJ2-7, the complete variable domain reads DGGITQSPKYLFRKEGQNVTLSCEQNLNHDAMYWYRQDPGQGLRLIYYSQIVNDFQKGDIAEGYSVSREKKESFPLTVTSAQKNPTAFYLCASSIGGYSYEQYFGPGTRLTVT.

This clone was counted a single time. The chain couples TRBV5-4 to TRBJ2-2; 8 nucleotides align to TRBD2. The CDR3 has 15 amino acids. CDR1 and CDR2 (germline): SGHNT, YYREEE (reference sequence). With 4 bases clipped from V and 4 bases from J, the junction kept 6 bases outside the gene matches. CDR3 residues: CASSPPGTSTGELFF. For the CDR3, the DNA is TGTGCCAGCAGCCCCCCCGGGACTAGCACCGGGGAGCTGTTTTTT.

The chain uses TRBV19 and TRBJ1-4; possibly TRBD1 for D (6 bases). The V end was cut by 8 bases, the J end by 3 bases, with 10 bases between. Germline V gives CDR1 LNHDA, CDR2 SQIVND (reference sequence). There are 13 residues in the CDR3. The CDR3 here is CASARGANEKLFF. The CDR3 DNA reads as TGTGCCAGTGCCAGGGGTGCTAATGAAAAACTGTTTTTT.

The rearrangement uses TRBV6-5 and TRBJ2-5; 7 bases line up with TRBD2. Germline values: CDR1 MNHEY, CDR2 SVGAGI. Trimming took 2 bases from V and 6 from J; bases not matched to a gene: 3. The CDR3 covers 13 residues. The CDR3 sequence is CASSYGEGKTQYF. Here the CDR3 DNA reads TGTGCCAGCAGTTACGGGGAGGGGAAGACCCAGTACTTC.

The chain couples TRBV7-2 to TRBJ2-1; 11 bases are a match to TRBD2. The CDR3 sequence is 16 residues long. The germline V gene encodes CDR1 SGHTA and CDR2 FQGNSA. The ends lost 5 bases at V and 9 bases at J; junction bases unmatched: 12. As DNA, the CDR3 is TGTGCCAGCAGCCCCCTAACTAGCGGGAGAAAGGGTGAGCAGTTCTTC. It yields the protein CASSPLTSGRKGEQFF.

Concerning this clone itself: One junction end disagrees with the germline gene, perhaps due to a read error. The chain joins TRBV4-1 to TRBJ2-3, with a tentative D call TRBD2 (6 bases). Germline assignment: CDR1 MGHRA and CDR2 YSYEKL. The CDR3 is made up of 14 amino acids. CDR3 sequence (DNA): TGCGCCAGCAGCCAAGATGGGGGGAGAGATGCGCAGTATTTT. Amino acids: CASSQDGGRDAQYF.

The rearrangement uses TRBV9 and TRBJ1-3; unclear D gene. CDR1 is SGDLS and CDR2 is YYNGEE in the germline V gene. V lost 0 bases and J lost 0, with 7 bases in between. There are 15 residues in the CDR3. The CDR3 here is CASSVVSDSGNTIYF. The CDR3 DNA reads TGTGCCAGCAGCGTAGTTAGCGACTCTGGAAACACCATATATTTT.

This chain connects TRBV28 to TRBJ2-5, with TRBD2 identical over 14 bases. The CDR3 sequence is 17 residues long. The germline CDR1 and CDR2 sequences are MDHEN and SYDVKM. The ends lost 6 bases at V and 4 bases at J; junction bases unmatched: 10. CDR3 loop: CASSLPTGTSGRETQYF. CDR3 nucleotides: TGTGCCAGCAGCCTCCCCACCGGGACTAGCGGGAGAGAGACCCAGTACTTC.

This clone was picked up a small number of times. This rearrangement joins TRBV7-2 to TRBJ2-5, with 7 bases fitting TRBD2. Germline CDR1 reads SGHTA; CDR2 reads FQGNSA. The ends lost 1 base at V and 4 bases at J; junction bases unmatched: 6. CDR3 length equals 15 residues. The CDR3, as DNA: TGTGCCAGCAGCTTAGTAGGGGACTACGGAGAGACCCAGTACTTC. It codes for CASSLVGDYGETQYF. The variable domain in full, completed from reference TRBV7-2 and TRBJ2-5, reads GAGVSQSPSNKVTEKGKDVELRCDPISGHTALYWYRQSLGQGLEFLIYFQGNSAPDKSGLPSDRFSAERTGGSVSTLTIQRTQQEDSAVYLCASSLVGDYGETQYFGPGTRLLVL.

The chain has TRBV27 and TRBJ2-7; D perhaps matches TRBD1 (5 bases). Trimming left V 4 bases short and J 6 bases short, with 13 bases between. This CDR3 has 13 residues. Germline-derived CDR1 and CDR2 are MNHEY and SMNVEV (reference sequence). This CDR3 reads CASSSFDSTEQYF. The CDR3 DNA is TGTGCCAGCAGTTCGTTCGACAGTACCGAGCAGTACTTC.

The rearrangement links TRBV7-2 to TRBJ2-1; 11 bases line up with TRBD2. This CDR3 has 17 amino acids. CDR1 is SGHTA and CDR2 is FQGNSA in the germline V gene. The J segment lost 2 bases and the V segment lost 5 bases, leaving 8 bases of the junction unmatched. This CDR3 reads CASSQRTSGFTYNEQFF. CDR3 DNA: TGTGCCAGCAGCCAACGGACTAGCGGGTTTACCTACAATGAGCAGTTCTTC.

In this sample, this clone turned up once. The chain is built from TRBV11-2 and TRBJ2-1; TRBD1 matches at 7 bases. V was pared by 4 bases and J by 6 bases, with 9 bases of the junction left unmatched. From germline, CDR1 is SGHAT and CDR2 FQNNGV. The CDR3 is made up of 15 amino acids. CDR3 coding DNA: TGTGCCAGCAGCTACCTGCTGCGACAGGGCAATGAGCAGTTCTTC. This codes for CASSYLLRQGNEQFF.

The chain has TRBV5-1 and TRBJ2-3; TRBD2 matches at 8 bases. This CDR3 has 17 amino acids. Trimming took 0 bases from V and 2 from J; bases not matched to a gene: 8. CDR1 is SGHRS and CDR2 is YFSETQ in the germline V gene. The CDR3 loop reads CASSLAFVGGVTDTQYF. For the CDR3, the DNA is TGCGCCAGCAGCTTGGCATTCGTCGGGGGGGTCACAGATACGCAGTATTTT.

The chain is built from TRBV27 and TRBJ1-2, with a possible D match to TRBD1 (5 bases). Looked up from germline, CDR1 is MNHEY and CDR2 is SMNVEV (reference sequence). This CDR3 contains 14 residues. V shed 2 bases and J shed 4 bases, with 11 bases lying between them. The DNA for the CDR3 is TGTGCCAGCAGTTTACAGGGATCCCTCTATGGCTACACCTTC. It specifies CASSLQGSLYGYTF.

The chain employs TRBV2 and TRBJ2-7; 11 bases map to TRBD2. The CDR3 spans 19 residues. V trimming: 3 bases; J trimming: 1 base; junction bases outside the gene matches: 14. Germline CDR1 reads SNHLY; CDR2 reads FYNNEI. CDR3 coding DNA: TGTGCCAGCAGTGACCCCGGGACTAGCGGTCGCGAGGGATCCTACGAGCAGTACTTC. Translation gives CASSDPGTSGREGSYEQYF.